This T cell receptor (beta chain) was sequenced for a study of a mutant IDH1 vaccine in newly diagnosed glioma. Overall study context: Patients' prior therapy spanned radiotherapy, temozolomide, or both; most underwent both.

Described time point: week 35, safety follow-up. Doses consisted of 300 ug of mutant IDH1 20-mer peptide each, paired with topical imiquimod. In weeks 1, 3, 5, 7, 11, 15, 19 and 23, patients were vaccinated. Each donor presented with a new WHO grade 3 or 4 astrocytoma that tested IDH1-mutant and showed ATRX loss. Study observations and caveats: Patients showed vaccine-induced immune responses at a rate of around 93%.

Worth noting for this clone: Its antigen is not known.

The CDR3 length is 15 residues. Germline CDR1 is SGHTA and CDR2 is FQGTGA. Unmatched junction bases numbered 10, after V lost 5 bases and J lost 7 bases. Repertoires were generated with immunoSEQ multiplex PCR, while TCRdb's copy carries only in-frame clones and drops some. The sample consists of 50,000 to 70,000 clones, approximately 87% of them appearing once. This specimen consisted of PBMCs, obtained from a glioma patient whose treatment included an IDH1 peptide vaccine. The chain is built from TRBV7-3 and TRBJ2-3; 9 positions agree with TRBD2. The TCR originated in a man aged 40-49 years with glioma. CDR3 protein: CASSAASGNGNTQYF. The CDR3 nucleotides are TGTGCCAGCAGCGCCGCTAGCGGGAATGGAAATACGCAGTATTTT.